This paragraph reports one T cell receptor (beta chain). These data belong to a study of control samples from healthy donors and cancer patients. The CDR3 consists of 16 residues. The germline V gene encodes CDR1 SNHLY and CDR2 FYNNEI. The trim removed 2 bases at V and 1 base at J, leaving 4 bases unmatched. The repertoire was sequenced with immunoSEQ multiplex PCR; TCRdb's copy has only in-frame clones and lacks some. Counted here are 55,000 to 70,000 clones, about 90% occurring once; the ten biggest clones make up 6%. This receptor was obtained from a man aged 55-75 years with colorectal cancer. This chain links TRBV2 with TRBJ2-3; the match to TRBD2 covers 9 bases. Source material: PBMCs. CDR3 residues: CASSERASGGTDTQYF. The CDR3 nucleotides are TGTGCCAGCAGTGAAAGGGCTAGCGGGGGCACAGATACGCAGTATTTT.